Following are 31 T cell receptor beta chains from one sample sequenced in a study of T cell changes during pregnancy in multiple sclerosis. TCRdb's copy holds only in-frame clones and misses some; the assay was immunoSEQ multiplex PCR. The table records 95,000 to 100,000 clones, more than 85% of them present only once. The specimen comprised peripheral blood, sampled in the second trimester of pregnancy. These receptors were collected from a female donor with multiple sclerosis, enrolled in a pregnancy study.

V and J are TRBV5-1 and TRBJ1-3, with 9 nucleotides matching TRBD1. This CDR3 region has 15 residues. V trimming: 4 bases; J trimming: 1 base; junction bases outside the gene matches: 3. Looked up from germline, CDR1 is SGHRS and CDR2 is YFSETQ. CDR3 sequence: CASSPDRGSGNTIYF. The CDR3 DNA reads TGCGCCAGCAGCCCAGACAGGGGGTCTGGAAACACCATATATTTT.

The chain uses TRBV7-2 and TRBJ2-1, with D possibly being TRBD1 (6 bases). The CDR3 runs to 16 residues. Germline values: CDR1 SGHTA, CDR2 FQGNSA. The V and J ends lost 1 base and 9 bases respectively, with 19 bases between them. CDR3 DNA: TGTGCCAGCAGCTTAGATAACAGGGTCGGAAGGCTTGAGCAGTTCTTC. Protein sequence: CASSLDNRVGRLEQFF.

This chain joins TRBV27 and TRBJ1-1; 7 bases are a match to TRBD1. Unmatched junction bases numbered 10, after V lost 3 bases and J lost 9 bases. Per germline, CDR1 MNHEY and CDR2 SMNVEV (reference sequence). The CDR3 loop spans 14 amino acids. Here the CDR3 DNA reads TGTGCCAGCAGTTTGTCGGACAGGCGCGATCAAGCTTTCTTT. It yields the protein CASSLSDRRDQAFF.

The V gene is TRBV5-1, the J gene TRBJ2-7; unclear D gene. This CDR3 contains 12 residues. The germline CDR1 and CDR2 sequences are SGHRS and YFSETQ. V was shortened by 0 bases and J by 5 bases, with 6 bases between the two germline ends. CDR3 DNA sequence: TGCGCCAGCAGCTTGGGGAGACACGAGCAGTACTTC. Translated, it gives CASSLGRHEQYF.

The J gene is TRBJ2-2, the V gene TRBV5-1; TRBD2 matches at 7 bases. Germline assignment: CDR1 SGHRS and CDR2 YFSETQ. The CDR3 length is 13 residues. V shed 6 bases, J shed 5 bases, and the junction held 4 bases outside the gene matches. This CDR3 is CASTSGNTGELFF. CDR3 DNA: TGCGCCAGCACCAGCGGGAATACCGGGGAGCTGTTTTTT.

The CDR3 coding sequence is TGTGCCAGCAGGTCTGGGCTCGATTACGAGCAGTACTTC. Translation: CASRSGLDYEQYF. This chain joins TRBV7-2 and TRBJ2-7; the D is unclear. Per germline, CDR1 SGHTA and CDR2 FQGNSA. The CDR3 extends over 13 amino acids. V lost 6 bases to trimming and J lost 4 bases, with 13 bases between them.

This rearrangement joins TRBV27 to TRBJ1-4, with D possibly being TRBD1 (6 bases). CDR1 is MNHEY and CDR2 is SMNVEV in the germline V gene (reference sequence). Trimming shortened V by 4 bases and J by 3 bases, and 18 bases separated the two germline ends. The CDR3 totals 17 residues. The CDR3 DNA sequence: TGTGCCAGCAGTTCGAACGTCAACAGGGCCTCTAATGAAAAACTGTTTTTT. Protein product: CASSSNVNRASNEKLFF. Complete variable domain (other parts from reference TRBV27 and TRBJ1-4): EAQVTQNPRYLITVTGKKLTVTCSQNMNHEYMSWYRQDPGLGLRQIYYSMNVEVTDKGDVPEGYKVSRKEKRNFPLILESPSPNQTSLYFCASSSNVNRASNEKLFFGSGTQLSVL.

J is TRBJ2-7 and V is TRBV6-5, with D unclear. The CDR3 consists of 12 residues. V lost 8 bases and J lost 2, with 10 bases in between. Germline CDR1 reads MNHEY; CDR2 reads SVGAGI. Here the CDR3 DNA reads TGTGCCAGCGGCTTGGGCCCCTACGAGCAGTACTTC. Protein: CASGLGPYEQYF.

V and J are TRBV7-8 and TRBJ1-4, with a tentative D call TRBD1 (5 bases). The CDR3 runs 15 residues. Deletions cut 5 bases from V and 8 bases from J, with 18 bases between. The germline gives CDR1 SGHVS, CDR2 FQNEAQ. The DNA of the CDR3 is TGTGCCAGCAGCGAAGACAGTAGGGTTGGGGAAAAACTGTTTTTT. Its translation is CASSEDSRVGEKLFF.

The chain carries TRBV6-5 and TRBJ2-2; TRBD2 aligns across 9 bases. The CDR3 extends over 14 amino acids. Germline V gene data show CDR1 as MNHEY and CDR2 as SVGAGI. V dropped 7 bases and J dropped 3; count of bases not matched to a gene: 3. For the CDR3, the DNA is TGTGCCAGCACTAGCGGGGTTTACACCGGGGAGCTGTTTTTT. Translating it yields CASTSGVYTGELFF.

This clone occurred once. The V gene is TRBV7-2, the J gene TRBJ2-7; no clear D gene. Germline CDR1 reads SGHTA; CDR2 reads FQGNSA. Trimming cost V 4 bases and J 5 bases, with 6 bases left between them. This CDR3 is 11 amino acids long. CDR3: CASSSRNEQYF. The CDR3 DNA reads as TGTGCCAGCAGCTCCAGGAACGAGCAGTACTTC.

The rearrangement uses TRBV2 and TRBJ2-1, with 12 nucleotides matching TRBD2. The CDR3 is 15 amino acids. Germline trimming cut 2 bases from V and 6 bases from J; bases unmatched to any gene: 2. CDR1 is SNHLY, CDR2 FYNNEI, per germline. CDR3 sequence reads: CASSETSGRINEQFF. The CDR3 nucleotides are TGTGCCAGCAGTGAAACTAGCGGGAGGATCAATGAGCAGTTCTTC. Variable domain in full (rest from reference TRBV2 and TRBJ2-1): EPEVTQTPSHQVTQMGQEVILRCVPISNHLYFYWYRQILGQKVEFLVSFYNNEISEKSEIFDDQFSVERPDGSNFTLKIRSTKLEDSAMYFCASSETSGRINEQFFGPGTRLTVL.

The chain couples TRBV5-1 to TRBJ1-5; TRBD1 might be the D (5 bases). V was shortened by 1 base and J by 2 bases, with 10 bases between the two germline ends. The germline V gene has CDR1 SGHRS and CDR2 YFSETQ. This CDR3 has 15 amino acids. The CDR3 DNA follows: TGCGCCAGCAGCTTGACAGGCGATCGCAATCAGCCCCAGCATTTT. It specifies CASSLTGDRNQPQHF.

The J gene is TRBJ2-7, the V gene TRBV5-4; 8 nucleotides agree with TRBD1. From germline, CDR1 is SGHNT and CDR2 YYREEE (reference sequence). Trimming took 4 bases from V and 6 from J; bases not matched to a gene: 6. The CDR3 has 13 residues. This CDR3 is CASSPQGASEQYF. For the CDR3, the DNA is TGTGCCAGCAGCCCTCAGGGGGCGAGCGAGCAGTACTTC.

V usage is TRBV27 and J usage is TRBJ2-1; 9 bases agree with TRBD2. From germline, CDR1 is MNHEY and CDR2 SMNVEV (reference sequence). The CDR3 has 15 amino acids. With 3 bases clipped from V and 5 bases from J, the junction kept 5 bases outside the gene matches. The CDR3 bases are TGTGCCAGCAGTTTCGGACTAGCGATCCACAATGAGCAGTTCTTC. It yields the protein CASSFGLAIHNEQFF.

The chain links TRBV6-5 to TRBJ2-6, with TRBD1 as a possible D gene (6 bases). From germline, CDR1 is MNHEY and CDR2 SVGAGI. With 5 bases removed from V and 2 bases from J, the gap between germline ends came to 10 bases. The CDR3 consists of 15 residues. The CDR3 DNA reads as TGTGCCAGCAGTACAAGGGGGACTGGGGCCAACGTCCTGACTTTC. This gives the protein CASSTRGTGANVLTF.

The chain recombines TRBV28 with TRBJ2-7; 10 bases are a match to TRBD1. Germline CDR1 MDHEN, CDR2 SYDVKM. The V and J ends lost 2 bases and 3 bases, in that order; junction bases with no gene match: 1. The CDR3 spans 14 residues. CDR3 amino acids: CASSLGTGVYEQYF. DNA for the CDR3: TGTGCCAGCAGTTTAGGGACAGGGGTCTACGAGCAGTACTTC.

V gene TRBV6-1 combines with J gene TRBJ2-3, with 7 positions matching TRBD2. This CDR3 comprises 15 residues. Germline-derived CDR1 and CDR2 are MNHNS and SASEGT. With V trimmed by 8 bases and J by 3 bases, 11 bases remained unmatched. The CDR3 region is CASGHGEGRTDTQYF. The DNA of the CDR3 is TGTGCCAGCGGACATGGGGAGGGCAGGACAGATACGCAGTATTTT.

The J gene is TRBJ2-1, the V gene TRBV7-9; TRBD2 agrees at 13 bases. Per germline, CDR1 SEHNR and CDR2 FQNEAQ (reference sequence). After removal of 5 bases from V and 5 bases from J, the junction contained 3 bases not matched to a gene. There are 15 residues in the CDR3. CDR3 sequence reads: CASSPGTSGNNEQFF. CDR3 DNA sequence: TGTGCCAGCAGCCCCGGGACTAGCGGGAACAATGAGCAGTTCTTC.

This chain joins TRBV5-5 and TRBJ2-3, with 8 bases fitting TRBD1. V shed 5 bases, J shed 4 bases, and the junction held 6 bases outside the gene matches. Germline V gene sequence: CDR1 SGHKS, CDR2 YYEKEE (reference sequence). CDR3 length: 14 residues. The CDR3 nucleotides read TGTGCCAGCAGTGGACAGGGTACGGCAGATACGCAGTATTTT. Translated: CASSGQGTADTQYF.

V gene TRBV6-5 combines with J gene TRBJ2-5; 10 bases match TRBD1. Trimming removed 11 bases from V and 5 bases from J; junction bases left unmatched: 2. The germline V gene has CDR1 MNHEY and CDR2 SVGAGI. This CDR3 spans 11 amino acids. CDR3 DNA sequence: TGTGCCGGGGGACAGGGGGAGACCCAGTACTTC. Its translation is CAGGQGETQYF.

CDR3 protein: CASSYGRNTGELFF. DNA for the CDR3: TGTGCCAGCAGTTACGGGAGAAACACCGGGGAGCTGTTTTTT. The chain combines TRBV6-5 with TRBJ2-2; the D gene is possibly TRBD2 (5 bases). CDR1 is MNHEY and CDR2 is SVGAGI in the germline V gene. V lost 2 bases and J lost 2, with 6 bases in between. The CDR3 totals 14 residues.

The genes are TRBV6-5 and TRBJ2-7; perhaps TRBD2 as D (6 bases). The CDR3 extends over 11 amino acids. The V and J ends lost 11 bases and 3 bases respectively, with 11 bases between them. CDR1 and CDR2 (germline): MNHEY, SVGAGI. The chain's CDR3 is CACGDLYEQYF. Here the CDR3 DNA reads TGTGCCTGCGGGGACCTCTACGAGCAGTACTTC.

The chain joins TRBV19 to TRBJ1-1; 10 bases map to TRBD1. Germline V CDR1 and CDR2: LNHDA, SQIVND (reference sequence). This CDR3 spans 16 amino acids. Unmatched junction bases numbered 15, after V lost 4 bases and J lost 10 bases. As DNA, the CDR3 is TGTGCCAGTAGTACGACTCCCGGGACAGGGGCCGGGGGAGCTTTCTTT. Protein: CASSTTPGTGAGGAFF.

The chain has TRBV11-2 and TRBJ2-1, with 11 bases aligning to TRBD2. The germline V gene encodes CDR1 SGHAT and CDR2 FQNNGV. The CDR3 has 19 residues. The V and J ends lost 5 bases and 0 bases, in that order; junction bases with no gene match: 12. The chain's CDR3 is CASSQRAGTSGLSYNEQFF. CDR3 nucleotide sequence: TGTGCCAGCAGCCAACGGGCCGGGACTAGCGGACTCTCCTACAATGAGCAGTTCTTC.

This clone showed up just once. The chain has TRBV10-3 and TRBJ2-5; D not certain. The germline gives CDR1 ENHRY, CDR2 SYGVKD. Trimming pared 0 bases from V and 5 bases from J, leaving 4 bases between. The CDR3 has 12 amino acids. In DNA, the CDR3 is TGTGCCATCAGTGAGTCCGGGGAGACCCAGTACTTC. Protein sequence: CAISESGETQYF.

V is TRBV18 and J is TRBJ2-6; D is unresolved. Trimming removed 4 bases at V and 4 bases at J, with 11 bases between. The CDR3 covers 15 residues. The V gene's germline CDR1 is KGHSH and CDR2 LQKENI. The CDR3 DNA reads TGTGCCAGCTCACTCGACCAGGCAGGGGCCAACGTCCTGACTTTC. As protein: CASSLDQAGANVLTF.

The chain is built from TRBV29-1 and TRBJ1-2; TRBD1 agrees at 10 bases. J gave up 2 bases and V 6 bases, and 9 bases lay outside the gene matches. CDR3 length equals 15 residues. Germline V gene lookup returns CDR1 SQVTM and CDR2 ANQGSEA. This CDR3 is CSVTGQGRSNYGYTF. Written as DNA, the CDR3 is TGCAGCGTGACGGGACAGGGGCGGTCGAACTATGGCTACACCTTC.

The chain carries TRBV6-6 and TRBJ2-7; D gene unclear. The CDR3 is 12 amino acids. V was clipped by 4 bases and J by 3 bases, with 7 bases between them. Germline V CDR1 and CDR2: MNHNY, SVGAGI (reference sequence). The DNA of the CDR3 is TGTGCCAGCAGTTGGAACAGCTACGAGCAGTACTTC. Translated: CASSWNSYEQYF.

The rearrangement uses TRBV6-1 and TRBJ1-1; D possibly corresponds to TRBD1 (6 bases). In germline, CDR1 is MNHNS, CDR2 SASEGT. The CDR3 runs 13 residues. V gave up 8 bases and J gave up 11 bases, with 21 bases separating them. The chain's CDR3 is CASLPEIDRRAFF. The CDR3 DNA follows: TGTGCCAGCCTCCCTGAGATAGACAGGAGGGCTTTCTTT.

The table lists this clone with a count of one. J is TRBJ2-7 and V is TRBV19; D may be TRBD2 (5 bases). CDR3 size: 14 residues. Trimming pared 7 bases from V and 4 bases from J, leaving 17 bases between. Germline V gene lookup returns CDR1 LNHDA and CDR2 SQIVND (reference sequence). DNA of the CDR3: TGTGCCAGTATCAATGAGGGTACCCAGTACGAGCAGTACTTC. It yields the protein CASINEGTQYEQYF.